These T cell receptor beta chains were read from a single sample in a study of post-analysis software for immune sequencing data. TCRdb used MiXCR to reprocess the PCR reads, holding one entry per CDR3 protein. This table holds about 430,000 distinct CDR3 sequences, approximately 42% found once. Material for sequencing was blood. Every receptor here comes from a girl aged 2 to 10 with multiple sclerosis. Each CDR3 is given with its conserved first and last residue. The D gene is left open where the match is weak. Size is stated for part of the rows, as once, few or many counts, or as a class when the clone is expanded.

TRBV5-1	NA	TRBJ2-3	NA	TGCGCCAGCAGCCCGGGACTCCATATCGCAGATACGCAGTATTTT	CASSPGLHIADTQYF
TRBV6-2/TRBV6-3	TRBD2	TRBJ2-2	NA	TGTGCCAGCAGTTACGTGCTAGCGGCCGGGGAGCTGTTTTTT	CASSYVLAAGELFF
TRBV20-1	NA	TRBJ1-2	NA	TGCAGTGCTAGTGTAGGTTCCTCTAACTATGGCTACACCTTC	CSASVGSSNYGYTF
TRBV6-2/TRBV6-3	NA	TRBJ1-2	few	TGTGCCAGCAGTTCCGCGAGGGGCCAGGGATATGGCTACACCTTC	CASSSARGQGYGYTF
TRBV2	NA	TRBJ2-1	NA	TGTGCCAGCAGTCCCGGGACGGAGTTGGGGGGCAATGAGCAGTTCTTC	CASSPGTELGGNEQFF
TRBV20-1	NA	TRBJ2-7	NA	TGCAGTGCTAGTCTTGCGGGACTTTCCCTCCACGAGCAGTACTTC	CSASLAGLSLHEQYF
TRBV12-3/TRBV12-4	NA	TRBJ1-1	NA	TGTGCCAGCAGACCTTCAGGGGCGAGGGGAGCTTTCTTT	CASRPSGARGAFF
TRBV20-1	NA	TRBJ2-7	few	TGCAGTGCTAGAGAACCGAGGAAAGGTAACGAGCAGTACTTC	CSAREPRKGNEQYF
TRBV10-3	TRBD2	TRBJ2-7	few	TGTGCCATCAGTCCCTCACGGGGGGTTTCCACCTACGAGCAGTACTTC	CAISPSRGVSTYEQYF
TRBV4-2	NA	TRBJ1-2	few	TGTGCCAGCAGCCAAGATGGCCCCAGGGTGGGTGGCTACACCTTC	CASSQDGPRVGGYTF
TRBV20-1	TRBD1	TRBJ2-7	few	TGCAGTGCTAACCGCGGACAGGGAATTCCGACGAGCTCCTACGAGCAGTACTTC	CSANRGQGIPTSSYEQYF
TRBV7-6	NA	TRBJ2-5	NA	TGTGCCAGCAGCTTAGGGGGAAGGGGGGAAGAGACCCAGTACTTC	CASSLGGRGEETQYF
TRBV10-2	TRBD2	TRBJ2-7	NA	TGCGCCAGCAGCTTCTGGACTAGCGGGGGAAAGCACTCCTACGAGCAGTACTTC	CASSFWTSGGKHSYEQYF
TRBV6-1	NA	TRBJ2-7	NA	TGTGCCAGCATCGACGGCTACGAGCAGTACTTC	CASIDGYEQYF
TRBV7-2	TRBD1	TRBJ2-2	NA	TGTGCCAGCAGCTTAGACAGGGGCGCCGGGGAGCTGTTTTTT	CASSLDRGAGELFF
TRBV9	TRBD2	TRBJ2-7	few	TGTGCCAGCAGCGCTAGCGGGAGCTTACGTGCCGAGCAGTACTTC	CASSASGSLRAEQYF
TRBV4-3	NA	TRBJ2-5	NA	TGCGCCAGCAGCCAAGGGCGGTCCAGAGGGGGGACCCAGTACTTC	CASSQGRSRGGTQYF
TRBV5-1	NA	TRBJ2-5	few	TGCGCCAGCAGCTTGGGGCTGGCACAGGTCGAAGAGACCCAGTACTTC	CASSLGLAQVEETQYF
TRBV20-1	TRBD2	TRBJ2-3	few	TGCAGCGCCAGGAGACTAGCGGTGATCACAGATACGCAGTATTTT	CSARRLAVITDTQYF
TRBV11-1	TRBD2	TRBJ2-4	NA	TGTGCCAGCAGCTTAGGGGAAGAGTGGGGTAGCGGGAGGACTTCAGCCAAAAACATTCAGTACTTC	CASSLGEEWGSGRTSAKNIQYF
TRBV6-2/TRBV6-3	TRBD2	TRBJ2-3	NA	TGTGCCAGCAGTAATCCGGGACTAGCGGTAAACTTGGGGGATACGCAGTATTTT	CASSNPGLAVNLGDTQYF
TRBV7-2	TRBD2	TRBJ2-5	once	TGTGCCCGCAGCTTAGCCGTTAGGGAGGGTGGGACCCAGTACTTC	CARSLAVREGGTQYF
TRBV28	TRBD2	TRBJ2-1	few	TGTGCCAGCGACGGGGGGAGGAACGTCAATGAGCAGTTCTTC	CASDGGRNVNEQFF
TRBV6-2/TRBV6-3	TRBD2	TRBJ2-5	NA	TGTGCCAGCAGACTAGCGGGAGTTAAAGAGACCCAGTACTTC	CASRLAGVKETQYF
TRBV4-1	TRBD1	TRBJ2-7	NA	TGCGCCAGCAGGGGTGGGACAGGTCCCTACGAGCAGTACTTC	CASRGGTGPYEQYF
TRBV7-3	TRBD2	TRBJ2-1	NA	TGTGTCAGCAGCTTACTCGGGACTAGCGCTTCCTACAATGAGCAGTTCTTC	CVSSLLGTSASYNEQFF
TRBV5-1	TRBD2	TRBJ2-3	NA	TGCGCCAGCAGCAAGGGACTAGGAGGCTATGATACGCAGTATTTT	CASSKGLGGYDTQYF
TRBV20-1	NA	TRBJ1-2	few	TGCAGTGCTAGGGTTACAGGGAGGCATGGCTACACCTTC	CSARVTGRHGYTF
TRBV7-9	NA	TRBJ2-5	few	TGTGCCAGCAGTCCCCCAGGAGACCCAGGGACCCAGTACTTC	CASSPPGDPGTQYF
TRBV2	NA	TRBJ2-3	NA	TGTGCCAGCAGTGTGATCTCCCGGGATACGCAGTATTTT	CASSVISRDTQYF
TRBV2	TRBD2	TRBJ2-3	once	TGTGCCAGCAGGGAGGAGCGGGGAAGGTATACGCAGTATTTT	CASREERGRYTQYF
TRBV11-2	NA	TRBJ2-7	NA	TGTGCCAGCAGCTCAAGACAGGTGATCTCCTACGAGCAGTACTTC	CASSSRQVISYEQYF
TRBV5-1	NA	TRBJ2-4	few	TGCGCCAGCAGTCGAGGTTTCAGCGGGGGGACAGGAACCTCTCCGGCCTACATTCAGTACTTC	CASSRGFSGGTGTSPAYIQYF
TRBV5-4	TRBD1	TRBJ2-7	NA	TGTGCCAGCAGCTCGGGACAGAAAAGCTACGAGCAGTACTTC	CASSSGQKSYEQYF
TRBV15	NA	TRBJ1-1	few	TGTGCCACCAGCAGAGTTGGCAGGAACACTGAAGCTTTCTTT	CATSRVGRNTEAFF
TRBV7-9	TRBD1	TRBJ1-1	few	TGTGCCAGCATCAACAGGGGTTCTGAGAACACTGAAGCTTTCTTT	CASINRGSENTEAFF
TRBV2	TRBD1	TRBJ1-1	NA	TGTGCCAGCGGATGGGACAGACAATACACTGAAGCTTTCTTT	CASGWDRQYTEAFF
TRBV5-1	NA	TRBJ2-3	NA	TGCGCCAGCAGCTTGGCCTCAAGGGGAAACACAGATACGCAGTATTTT	CASSLASRGNTDTQYF
TRBV6-5	TRBD1	TRBJ1-1	NA	TGTGCCAGCAGTTACGAGGGGGCGCAGGGCACTGAAGCTTTCTTT	CASSYEGAQGTEAFF
TRBV7-6	NA	TRBJ1-2	few	TGTGCCAGCAGCAACTATACCCCGGGGGACACTAGGAGCTCTGGCTACACCTTC	CASSNYTPGDTRSSGYTF
TRBV5-1	NA	TRBJ1-5	NA	TGCGCCAGCAGCTTGCGGCCAGGGAGAGGTCAGCCCCAGCATTTT	CASSLRPGRGQPQHF
TRBV7-9	TRBD1	TRBJ2-3	once	TGTGCCAGCAGCTTCCTTCTTGCCCGGGACAGGGGTTGGGATACGCAGTATTTT	CASSFLLARDRGWDTQYF
TRBV7-9	NA	TRBJ2-7	few	TGTGCCAGCAGCCCAGGACTTGAACTCTACGAGCAGTACTTC	CASSPGLELYEQYF
TRBV9	NA	TRBJ2-1	NA	TGTGCCAGCAGCGTTTTGCAGGTTAGAGATGAGCAGTTCTTC	CASSVLQVRDEQFF
TRBV28	NA	TRBJ2-7	few	TGCGGGACCGGGACACAATCCTACGAGCAGTACTTC	CGTGTQSYEQYF
TRBV12-3/TRBV12-4	TRBD2	TRBJ2-5	NA	TGTGCCAGCAGTCCTATCGGGGGGGGCGGGAGGATTAAGACCCAGTACTTC	CASSPIGGGGRIKTQYF
TRBV7-2	NA	TRBJ2-1	few	TGTGCCAGCAGCTTAGCGAATTCAGAAGAGACCCAGTTCTTC	CASSLANSEETQFF
TRBV4-3	TRBD2	TRBJ2-7	NA	TGCGCCAGCAGCCAAGATCGGGAGGGCTGGGGCTCGGACTACGAGCAGTACTTC	CASSQDREGWGSDYEQYF
TRBV28	NA	TRBJ2-6	NA	TGTGCCAGCAGTTTATTTTCCCGAGGAGGGGCCAACGTCCTGACTTTC	CASSLFSRGGANVLTF
TRBV9	NA	TRBJ2-1	NA	TGTGCCAGCAGCGTAGACTATAATGGGGGGCTAGCTGAGAATGAGCAGTTCTTC	CASSVDYNGGLAENEQFF
TRBV5-1	TRBD1	TRBJ2-3	NA	TGCGCCAGCAGCGCAACCAGGGGGAGCACAGATACGCAGTATTTT	CASSATRGSTDTQYF
TRBV28	TRBD1	TRBJ1-2	NA	TGTGCCAGCAGTTCCCAGGGGGGTGGGAGAGGCTACACCTTC	CASSSQGGGRGYTF
TRBV18	NA	TRBJ1-1	NA	TGTGCCAGCTCACCTAAAGGGGACACTGAAGCTTTCTTT	CASSPKGDTEAFF
TRBV25-1	NA	TRBJ2-7	NA	TGTGCCAGCAGTGAAATCACCGCGGAGACCGCCTACGAGCAGTACTTC	CASSEITAETAYEQYF
TRBV7-2	TRBD2	TRBJ2-1	few	TGTGCCAGCAGCTTAAGACTAGCGGGAGGGCGGTCACATGAGCAGTTCTTC	CASSLRLAGGRSHEQFF
TRBV4-2	TRBD2	TRBJ2-7	few	TGTGCCAGCAGCCGAGGACTAGCATCCGAGCAGTACTTC	CASSRGLASEQYF
TRBV20-1	TRBD2	TRBJ2-7	few	TGCAGTGCTAGTCTAGCGGGAACCTACGAGCAGTACTTC	CSASLAGTYEQYF
TRBV25-1	NA	TRBJ2-7	NA	TGTGCCAGCAGGGATCAAACAGGCTACGAGCAGTACTTC	CASRDQTGYEQYF
TRBV10-3	NA	TRBJ1-3	NA	TGTGCCTCCTCGGGGGTCCCCCGAAACACCATATATTTT	CASSGVPRNTIYF
TRBV28	TRBD1	TRBJ2-4	NA	TGTGCCAGCAGCCCTACAACAGGGGCCCCCCAACAACGCCAAAACATTCAGTACTTC	CASSPTTGAPQQRQNIQYF